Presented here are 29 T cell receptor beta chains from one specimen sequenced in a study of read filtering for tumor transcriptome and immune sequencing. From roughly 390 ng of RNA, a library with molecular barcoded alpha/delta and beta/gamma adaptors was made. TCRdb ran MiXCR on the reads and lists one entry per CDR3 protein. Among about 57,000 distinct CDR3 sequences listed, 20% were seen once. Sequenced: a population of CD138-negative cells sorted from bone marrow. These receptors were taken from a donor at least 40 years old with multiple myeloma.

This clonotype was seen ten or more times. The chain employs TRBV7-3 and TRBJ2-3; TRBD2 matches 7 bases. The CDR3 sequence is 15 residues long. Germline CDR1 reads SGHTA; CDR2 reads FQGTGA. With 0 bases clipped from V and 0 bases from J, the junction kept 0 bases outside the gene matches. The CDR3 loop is CASSLTSGSTDTQYF. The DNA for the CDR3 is TGTGCCAGCAGCTTAACTAGCGGGAGCACAGATACGCAGTATTTT.

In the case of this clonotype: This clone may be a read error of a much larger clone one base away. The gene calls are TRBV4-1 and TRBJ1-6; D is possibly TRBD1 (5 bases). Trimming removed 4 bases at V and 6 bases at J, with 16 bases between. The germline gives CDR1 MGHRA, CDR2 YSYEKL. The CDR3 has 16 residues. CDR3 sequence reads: CASSRGILGSNSPLHF. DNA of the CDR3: TGCGCCAGCAGCCGGGGGATCTTGGGAAGTAATTCACCCCTCCACTTT.

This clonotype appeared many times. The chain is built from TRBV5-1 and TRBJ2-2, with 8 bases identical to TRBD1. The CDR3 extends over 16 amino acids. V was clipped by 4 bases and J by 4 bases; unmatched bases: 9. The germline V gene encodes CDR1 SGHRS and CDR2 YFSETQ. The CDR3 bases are TGCGCCAGCAGCCAAGGACAGGGAGCGGCCACCGGGGAGCTGTTTTTT. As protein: CASSQGQGAATGELFF.

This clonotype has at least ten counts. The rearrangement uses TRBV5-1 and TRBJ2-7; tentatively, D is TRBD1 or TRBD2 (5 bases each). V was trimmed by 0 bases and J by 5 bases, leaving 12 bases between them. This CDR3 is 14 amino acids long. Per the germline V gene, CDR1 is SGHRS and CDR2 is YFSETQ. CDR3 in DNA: TGCGCCAGCAGCTTGGCCGGGACGTCTAACGAGCAGTACTTC. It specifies CASSLAGTSNEQYF.

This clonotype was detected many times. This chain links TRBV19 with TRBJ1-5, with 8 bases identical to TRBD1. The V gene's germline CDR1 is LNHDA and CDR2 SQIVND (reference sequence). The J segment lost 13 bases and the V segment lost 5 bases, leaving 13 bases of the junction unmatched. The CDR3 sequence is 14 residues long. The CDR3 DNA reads TGTGCCAGTAGTCTCGGGACAGGTCCCCCAACGCAGCATTTT. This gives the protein CASSLGTGPPTQHF.

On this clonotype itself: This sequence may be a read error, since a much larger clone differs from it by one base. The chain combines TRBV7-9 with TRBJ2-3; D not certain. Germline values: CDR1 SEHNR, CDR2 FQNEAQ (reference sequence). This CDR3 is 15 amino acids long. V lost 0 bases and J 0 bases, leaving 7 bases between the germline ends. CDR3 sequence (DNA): TGTGCCAGCAGCTTAGCCGCCCCTAGCACAGATACGCAGTATTTT. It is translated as CASSLAAPSTDTQYF.

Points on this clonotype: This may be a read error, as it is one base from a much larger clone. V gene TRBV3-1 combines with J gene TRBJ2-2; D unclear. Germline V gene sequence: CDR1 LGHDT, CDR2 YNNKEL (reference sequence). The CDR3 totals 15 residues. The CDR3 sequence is CTSSQDATNTGELFF. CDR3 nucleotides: TGTACCAGCAGCCAAGATGCTACGAACACCGGGGAGCTGTTTTTT.

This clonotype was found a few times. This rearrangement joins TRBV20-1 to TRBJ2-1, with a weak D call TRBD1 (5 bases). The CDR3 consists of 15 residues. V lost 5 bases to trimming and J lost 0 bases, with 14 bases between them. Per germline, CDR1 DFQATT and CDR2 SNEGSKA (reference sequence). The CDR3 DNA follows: TGCAGTGCTGAACTGACAGCCATCTCCTACAATGAGCAGTTCTTC. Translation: CSAELTAISYNEQFF.

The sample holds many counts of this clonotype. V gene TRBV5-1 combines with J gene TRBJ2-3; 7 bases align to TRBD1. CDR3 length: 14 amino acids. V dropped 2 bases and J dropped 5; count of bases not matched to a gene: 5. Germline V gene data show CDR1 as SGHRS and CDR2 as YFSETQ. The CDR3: CASSFDRVVDTQYF. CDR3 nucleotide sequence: TGCGCCAGCAGCTTCGACAGGGTTGTAGATACGCAGTATTTT.

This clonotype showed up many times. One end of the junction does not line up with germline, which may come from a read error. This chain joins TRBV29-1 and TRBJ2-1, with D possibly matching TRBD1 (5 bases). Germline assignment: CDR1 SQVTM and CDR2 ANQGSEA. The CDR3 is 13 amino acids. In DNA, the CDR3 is TGCAGCGTCGAAGGGGACTCCTACAATGAGCAGTTCTTC. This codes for CSVEGDSYNEQFF.

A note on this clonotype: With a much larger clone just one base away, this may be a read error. CDR3 in DNA: TGTCCCATCAGTGAGTCGGGAACTGGGGCCAACGTCCTGACTTTC. Residues: CPISESGTGANVLTF. V usage is TRBV10-3 and J usage is TRBJ2-6; D perhaps matches TRBD2 (5 bases). The CDR3 contains 15 residues. From germline, CDR1 is ENHRY and CDR2 SYGVKD.

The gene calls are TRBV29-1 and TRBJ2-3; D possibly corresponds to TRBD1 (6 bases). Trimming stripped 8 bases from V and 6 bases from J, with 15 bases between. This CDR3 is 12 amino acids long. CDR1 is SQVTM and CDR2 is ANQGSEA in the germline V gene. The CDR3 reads CSFEGEADTQYF. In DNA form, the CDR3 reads TGCAGCTTCGAGGGGGAAGCGGATACGCAGTATTTT.

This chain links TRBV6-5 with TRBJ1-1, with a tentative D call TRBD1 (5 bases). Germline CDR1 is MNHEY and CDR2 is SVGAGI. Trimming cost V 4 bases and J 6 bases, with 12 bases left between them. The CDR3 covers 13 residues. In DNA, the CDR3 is TGTGCCAGCAGTTGGGGAGGGGAGGCTGAAGCTTTCTTT. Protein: CASSWGGEAEAFF.

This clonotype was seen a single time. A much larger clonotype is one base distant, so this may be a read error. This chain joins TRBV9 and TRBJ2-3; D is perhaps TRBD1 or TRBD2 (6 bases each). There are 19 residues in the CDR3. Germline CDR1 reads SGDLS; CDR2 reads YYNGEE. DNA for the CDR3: TGTGCCAGCAGCGTTACTATCGGAGCGAGGGGGGCCGGCACAGATACGCCGTATTTT. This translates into CASSVTIGARGAGTDTPYF.

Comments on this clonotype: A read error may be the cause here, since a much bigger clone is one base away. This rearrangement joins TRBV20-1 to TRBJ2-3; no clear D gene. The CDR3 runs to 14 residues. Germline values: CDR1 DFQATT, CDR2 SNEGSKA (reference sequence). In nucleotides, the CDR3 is TGCAGTGCACCACCAGGACGGAGCACAGATACGCAGTGTTTT. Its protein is CSAPPGRSTDTQCF.

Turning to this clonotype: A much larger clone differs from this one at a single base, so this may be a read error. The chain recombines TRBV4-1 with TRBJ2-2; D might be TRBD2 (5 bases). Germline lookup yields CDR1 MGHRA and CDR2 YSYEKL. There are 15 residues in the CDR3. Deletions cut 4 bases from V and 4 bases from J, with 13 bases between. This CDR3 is CASSREGLPTGELFF. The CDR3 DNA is TGCGCCAGCAGCCGAGAAGGACTCCCCACCGGGGAGCTGTTTTTT.

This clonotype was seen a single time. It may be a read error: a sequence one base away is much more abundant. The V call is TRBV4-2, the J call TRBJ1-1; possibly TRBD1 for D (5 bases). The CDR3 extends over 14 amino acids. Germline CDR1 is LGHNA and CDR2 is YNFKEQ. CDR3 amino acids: CAGSQGMEGTEAFF. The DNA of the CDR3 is TGTGCCGGCAGCCAAGGTATGGAGGGGACTGAAGCTTTCTTT.

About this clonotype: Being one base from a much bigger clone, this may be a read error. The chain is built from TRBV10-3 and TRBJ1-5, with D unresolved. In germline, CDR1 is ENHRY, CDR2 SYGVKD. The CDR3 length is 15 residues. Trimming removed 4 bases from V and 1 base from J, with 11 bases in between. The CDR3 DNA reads TGTGCCATCAGTGCGGGCGGACTGAGCAATCAGCCCCAGCATTTT. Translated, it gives CAISAGGLSNQPQHF.

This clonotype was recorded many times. CDR3 loop: CASSPEGRDTQYF. As DNA, the CDR3 is TGCGCCAGCAGCCCCGAGGGGAGGGATACGCAGTATTTT. The chain has TRBV5-1 and TRBJ2-3; maybe TRBD2 (6 bases). Germline V CDR1 and CDR2: SGHRS, YFSETQ. V was trimmed by 4 bases and J by 6 bases, leaving 12 bases between them. This CDR3 has 13 residues.

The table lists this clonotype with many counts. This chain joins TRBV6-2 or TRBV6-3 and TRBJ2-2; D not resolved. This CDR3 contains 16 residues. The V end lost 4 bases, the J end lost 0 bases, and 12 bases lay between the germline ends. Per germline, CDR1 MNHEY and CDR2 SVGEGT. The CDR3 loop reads CASSFHSPANTGELFF. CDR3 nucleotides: TGTGCCAGCAGTTTTCACTCCCCCGCGAACACCGGGGAGCTGTTTTTT.

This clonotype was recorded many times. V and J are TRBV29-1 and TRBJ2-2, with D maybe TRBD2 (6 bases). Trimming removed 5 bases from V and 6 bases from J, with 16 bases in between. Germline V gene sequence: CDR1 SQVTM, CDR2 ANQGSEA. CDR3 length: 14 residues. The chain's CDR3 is CSVLGLANPGELFF. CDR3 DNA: TGCAGCGTTTTAGGGCTAGCGAATCCCGGGGAGCTGTTTTTT.

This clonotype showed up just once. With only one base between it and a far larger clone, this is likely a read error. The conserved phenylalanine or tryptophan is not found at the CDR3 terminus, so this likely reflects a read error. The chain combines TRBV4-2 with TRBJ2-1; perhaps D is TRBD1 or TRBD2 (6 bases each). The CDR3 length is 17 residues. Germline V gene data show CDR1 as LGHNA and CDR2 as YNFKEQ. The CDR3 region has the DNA TGCGCCAGCAGCCAAGTGGGGGCGGCGGGAATGTTGAATGAGCAGTTCGTC. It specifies CASSQVGAAGMLNEQFV.

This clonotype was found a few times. The chain's CDR3 is CASSLRQTNEKLFF. Written as DNA, the CDR3 is TGTGCCAGCAGCTTGCGACAGACAAATGAAAAACTGTTTTTT. The chain employs TRBV5-5 and TRBJ1-4; perhaps TRBD1 as D (5 bases). Trimming shortened V by 1 base and J by 5 bases, and 9 bases separated the two germline ends. This CDR3 is 14 amino acids long. Germline V gene data show CDR1 as SGHKS and CDR2 as YYEKEE (reference sequence).

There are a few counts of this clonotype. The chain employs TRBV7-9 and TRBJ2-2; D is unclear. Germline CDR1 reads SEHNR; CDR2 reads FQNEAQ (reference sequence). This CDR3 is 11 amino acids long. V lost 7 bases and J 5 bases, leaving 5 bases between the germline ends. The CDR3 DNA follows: TGTGCCAGCACCATAACCGGGGAGCTGTTTTTT. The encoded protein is CASTITGELFF.

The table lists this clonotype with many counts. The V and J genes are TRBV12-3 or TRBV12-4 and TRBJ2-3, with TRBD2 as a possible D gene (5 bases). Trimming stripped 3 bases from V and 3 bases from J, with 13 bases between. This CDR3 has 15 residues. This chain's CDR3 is CASSLLQAGTDTQYF. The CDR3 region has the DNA TGTGCCAGCAGTTTGTTGCAGGCGGGTACAGATACGCAGTATTTT.

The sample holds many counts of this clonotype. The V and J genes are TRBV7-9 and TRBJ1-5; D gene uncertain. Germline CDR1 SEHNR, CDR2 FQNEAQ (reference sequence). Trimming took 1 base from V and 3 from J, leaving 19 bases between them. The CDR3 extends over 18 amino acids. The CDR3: CASSLVRADDFYNQPQHF. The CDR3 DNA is TGTGCCAGCAGCTTAGTTCGGGCAGACGACTTTTACAATCAGCCCCAGCATTTT.

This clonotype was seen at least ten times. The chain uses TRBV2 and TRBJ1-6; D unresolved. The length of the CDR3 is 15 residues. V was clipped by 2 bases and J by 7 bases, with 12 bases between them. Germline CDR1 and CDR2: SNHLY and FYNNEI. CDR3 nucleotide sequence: TGTGCCAGCAGTGAAAGATCCCAGGTCAATTCACCCCTCCACTTT. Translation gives CASSERSQVNSPLHF.

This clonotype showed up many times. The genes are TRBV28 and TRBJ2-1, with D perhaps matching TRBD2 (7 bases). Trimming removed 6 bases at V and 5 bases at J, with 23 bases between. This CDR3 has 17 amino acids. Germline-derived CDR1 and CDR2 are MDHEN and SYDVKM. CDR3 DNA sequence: TGTGCCAGCAGAAATCCGGACAGCCGGGAGGAAAACAATGAGCAGTTCTTC. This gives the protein CASRNPDSREENNEQFF.

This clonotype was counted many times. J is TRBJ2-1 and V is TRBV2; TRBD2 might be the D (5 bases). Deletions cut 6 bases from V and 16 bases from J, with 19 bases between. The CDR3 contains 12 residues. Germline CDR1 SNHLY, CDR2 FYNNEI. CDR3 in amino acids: CASSDLAGFSFF. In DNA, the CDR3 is TGTGCCAGCAGCGATCTTGCGGGCTTTTCTTTCTTC.